Sequencing of this TCR beta chain was carried out in a study of cytomegalovirus exposure and HLA in healthy donors. This clone was detected only once. Its specificity is unknown. Study conclusions and caveats: TCR beta chains numbering 164 were designated cytomegalovirus-associated. Subsequent analysis of the 100 to 150 validation repertoires found a tendency for first-cohort TCR clusters to co-occur.

This table comes from immunoSEQ multiplex PCR, and its TCRdb copy is limited to in-frame clones, with some not included. Here the sample spans fewer than 120,000 clones, roughly 90% being singletons. The specimen sequenced was PBMCs. The sequence was obtained from a young woman in good health and CMV-seronegative.

CDR3: CSVEDLNPSSDEQFF. CDR3 in DNA: TGCAGCGTTGAAGATCTGAACCCCTCCTCGGATGAGCAGTTCTTC. The chain couples TRBV29-1 to TRBJ2-1; D is uncertain. Germline-derived CDR1 and CDR2 are SQVTM and ANQGSEA. This CDR3 is 15 amino acids long. Trimming took off 0 bases at V and 8 bases at J, with 17 bases between the two ends.